This T cell receptor beta chain was sequenced for a study of control samples from healthy donors and cancer patients. The CDR3 loop spans 14 amino acids. Looked up from germline, CDR1 is ENHRY and CDR2 is SYGVKD. V was pared by 2 bases and J by 5 bases, with 10 bases between. TCRdb's copy holds only in-frame clones and misses some; the assay was immunoSEQ multiplex PCR. Counted here are roughly 180,000 clones, around 94% occurring once; the ten biggest clones make up 1.3%. The clonotype comes from a woman between 18 and 29 years old in good health. The specimen sequenced was blood. V and J are TRBV10-3 and TRBJ1-5; D unclear. This CDR3 reads CAISERPRDQPQHF. CDR3 in DNA: TGTGCCATCAGTGAGCGACCACGGGATCAGCCCCAGCATTTT.